These 12 T cell receptor beta chains share one sample of origin, sequenced in a study of human T cells and chemical hapten exposure. From the RACE reads, TCRdb called clonotypes with MiXCR, one entry per CDR3 protein. The data contain fewer than 100,000 distinct CDR3 sequences, over 9.5% of them singletons. Time point here: patch test 1, 2 weeks after DPC sensitization. The treatment here: therapeutic diphenylcyclopropenone sensitization with weekly scalp DPC. The specimen comprised whole blood, sampled in connection with sensitization to the hapten diphenylcyclopropenone (DPC). The receptors here all came from a woman aged 55-70 years with alopecia areata. Some clones in this sample may be carry-over from other donors' samples.

Many counts were recorded for this clonotype. The rearrangement uses TRBV20-1 and TRBJ2-5; perhaps D is TRBD1 or TRBD2 (6 bases each). This CDR3 has 15 residues. Germline CDR1 reads DFQATT; CDR2 reads SNEGSKA (reference sequence). The V and J ends lost 0 bases and 3 bases respectively, with 14 bases between them. In nucleotides, the CDR3 is TGCAGTGCTAGAGAGCTCGGGGGCGGGGAAGAGACCCAGTACTTC. It translates to CSARELGGGEETQYF.

At least ten counts were recorded for this clonotype. V is TRBV4-1 and J is TRBJ2-2, with 12 bases identical to TRBD1. The CDR3 spans 17 residues. CDR1 is MGHRA and CDR2 is YSYEKL in the germline V gene. Trimming removed 3 bases from V and 5 bases from J; junction bases left unmatched: 7. CDR3: CASSQGQGAIVTGELFF. The CDR3 DNA reads as TGCGCCAGCAGCCAGGGACAGGGGGCGATTGTGACCGGGGAGCTGTTTTTT.

This chain links TRBV18 with TRBJ1-2; D is undetermined. Trimming removed 0 bases at V and 1 base at J, with 15 bases between. Germline CDR1 KGHSH, CDR2 LQKENI. The CDR3 length is 17 residues. CDR3 amino acids: CASSPPLSQTLNYGYTF. The CDR3 DNA follows: TGTGCCAGCTCACCACCATTAAGCCAGACTCTTAACTATGGCTACACCTTC.

The chain employs TRBV4-1 and TRBJ2-1, with D unclear. CDR3 size: 15 residues. CDR1 MGHRA and CDR2 YSYEKL come from the germline V gene. V lost 4 bases and J 7 bases, leaving 17 bases between the germline ends. Here the CDR3 DNA reads TGCGCCAGCAGCCCATTCGGACGTCATGGAAATGAGCAGTTCTTC. It translates to CASSPFGRHGNEQFF.

The chain links TRBV6-2 or TRBV6-3 to TRBJ1-5, with 8 positions matching TRBD1. The germline V gene has CDR1 MNHEY and CDR2 SVGEGT. The CDR3 consists of 16 residues. The V and J ends lost 6 bases and 5 bases, in that order; junction bases with no gene match: 12. CDR3 nucleotide sequence: TGTGCCAGCAGCCCACTCGAAGCAGGGGGCTATCAGCCCCAGCATTTT. It yields the protein CASSPLEAGGYQPQHF.

The chain combines TRBV20-1 with TRBJ2-1; either TRBD1 or TRBD2 may fit D (5 bases each). This CDR3 is built from 11 residues. The germline CDR1 and CDR2 sequences are DFQATT and SNEGSKA (reference sequence). CDR3 DNA: TGCAGCGGGGCTTCCTACAATGAGCAGTTCTTC. Translated, it gives CSGASYNEQFF.

This sequence joins TRBV28 and TRBJ2-2, with D maybe TRBD1 (5 bases). The germline V gene has CDR1 MDHEN and CDR2 SYDVKM. Trimming took 6 bases from V and 5 from J, leaving 10 bases between them. The CDR3 has 13 amino acids. The CDR3 DNA sequence: TGTGCCAGCAGGTACAGGTTGACCGGGGAGCTGTTTTTT. This translates into CASRYRLTGELFF.

This clonotype has ten or more counts. The V and J genes are TRBV10-2 and TRBJ2-3, with 9 bases lining up with TRBD2. The CDR3 has 15 amino acids. The germline gives CDR1 WSHSY, CDR2 SAAADI. V trimming: 7 bases; J trimming: 5 bases; junction bases outside the gene matches: 10. CDR3 bases: TGCGCCAGCACCCCCGGGCGGGGGGGCCAAGATACGCAGTATTTT. Protein sequence: CASTPGRGGQDTQYF.

This clonotype was seen many times. The gene calls are TRBV5-6 and TRBJ2-1; D is unclear. Trimming stripped 0 bases from V and 10 bases from J, with 8 bases between. The CDR3 has 12 amino acids. Germline lookup yields CDR1 SGHDT and CDR2 YYEEEE. As DNA, the CDR3 is TGTGCCAGCAGCTTGGGTTCGGCGGAGCAGTTCTTC. Residues: CASSLGSAEQFF.

The chain links TRBV6-5 to TRBJ1-2; D remains ambiguous. The CDR3 consists of 14 residues. V was trimmed by 6 bases and J by 1 base, leaving 12 bases between them. Germline-derived CDR1 and CDR2 are MNHEY and SVGAGI. CDR3 region: CASREFADNYGYTF. CDR3 coding DNA: TGTGCCAGCAGAGAATTCGCGGATAACTATGGCTACACCTTC.

This clonotype occurred a few times. At one end the junction does not follow the germline gene, possibly because of a read error. The chain uses TRBV12-3 or TRBV12-4 and TRBJ2-1, with 10 bases that match TRBD2. This CDR3 is built from 15 residues. The CDR3 protein is CASSVAGGLYNEQFF. Here the CDR3 DNA reads TGTGCCAGCAGTGTAGCGGGGGGCCTCTACAATGAGCAGTTCTTC.

This clonotype was observed many times. The chain joins TRBV29-1 to TRBJ2-6, with D maybe TRBD2 (6 bases). Germline CDR1 and CDR2: SQVTM and ANQGSEA. The germline V and J ends were trimmed by 4 bases and 0 bases, with 16 bases remaining between them. The CDR3 has 17 residues. The CDR3 spells CSVAWREPFSGANVLTF. The CDR3 nucleotides read TGCAGCGTTGCGTGGAGGGAGCCTTTCTCTGGGGCCAACGTCCTGACTTTC.